The clone carrying this T cell receptor beta chain was picked up many times. CDR1 SGHRS and CDR2 YFSETQ come from the germline V gene. This CDR3 is built from 15 residues. The V and J ends lost 2 bases and 3 bases, in that order; junction bases with no gene match: 5. TCRdb redid the calling of the 5' RACE reads with MiXCR, one entry per CDR3 protein. The repertoire holds some 150,000 distinct CDR3 sequences, with 10% to 12% as singletons. The data derive from a study of CD8 T cells in ankylosing spondylitis. The sequenced sample consisted of blood, either unsorted or a sorted T cell fraction (not recorded which). The chain recombines TRBV5-1 with TRBJ2-7; 10 bases agree with TRBD1. The sequence derives from a female donor with ankylosing spondylitis or in good health (not recorded which). The DNA for the CDR3 is TGCGCCAGCAGCTTTCAGGGGACAGGGGACTACGAGCAGTACTTC. Protein sequence: CASSFQGTGDYEQYF. Full variable domain (missing parts from reference TRBV5-1 and TRBJ2-7): KAGVTQTPRYLIKTRGQQVTLSCSPISGHRSVSWYQQTPGQGLQFLFEYFSETQRNKGNFPGRFSGRQFSNSRSEMNVSTLELGDSALYLCASSFQGTGDYEQYFGPGTRLTVT.